This T cell receptor (beta chain) was observed in a study of T-cell memory formation after mild COVID-19. CDR3 length: 16 residues. Germline loops: CDR1 KGHDR, CDR2 SFDVKD. V was clipped by 0 bases and J by 1 base, with 9 bases between them. Using its own MiXCR run on the 5' RACE reads, TCRdb lists one record per CDR3 protein. This sample has fewer than 500,000 distinct CDR3 sequences, with about 23% found just once. The chain employs TRBV24-1 and TRBJ2-1; possibly TRBD2 for D (6 bases). This clonotype was sampled from an adult woman who had mild COVID-19 (a few samples of this study predate the infection). Cell type and time point are not known. The specimen sequenced was PBMCs or a T cell subset sorted from them (not recorded which). In DNA, the CDR3 is TGTGCCACCAGTGATTTGCATGGGGGGTCCTACAATGAGCAGTTCTTC. It specifies CATSDLHGGSYNEQFF.